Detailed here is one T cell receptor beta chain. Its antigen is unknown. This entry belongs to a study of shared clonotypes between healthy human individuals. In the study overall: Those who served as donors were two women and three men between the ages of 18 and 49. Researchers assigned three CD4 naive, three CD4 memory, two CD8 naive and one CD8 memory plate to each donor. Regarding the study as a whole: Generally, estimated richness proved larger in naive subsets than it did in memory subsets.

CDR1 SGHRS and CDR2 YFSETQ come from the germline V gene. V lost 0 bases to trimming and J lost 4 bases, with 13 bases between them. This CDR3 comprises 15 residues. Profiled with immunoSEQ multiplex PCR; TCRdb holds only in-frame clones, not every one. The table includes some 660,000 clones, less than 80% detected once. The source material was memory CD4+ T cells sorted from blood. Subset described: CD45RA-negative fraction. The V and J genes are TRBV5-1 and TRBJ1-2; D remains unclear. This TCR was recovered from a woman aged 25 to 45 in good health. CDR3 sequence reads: CASSLGHGVLYGYTF. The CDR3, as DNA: TGCGCCAGCAGCTTGGGGCATGGCGTCCTCTATGGCTACACCTTC.